This TCR beta chain was recorded in a study of molecular identifiers for immune sequencing clone quantification. TCRdb reprocessed the PCR reads via MiXCR and lists one record per CDR3 protein. The table records 65,000 to 70,000 distinct CDR3 sequences, over 15% of them present only once. Germline CDR1 and CDR2: MDHEN and SYDVKM. The length of the CDR3 is 15 residues. V was clipped by 6 bases and J by 8 bases; unmatched bases: 6. This clonotype occurred many times. Sequenced: naive CD8+ T cells from blood, with Jurkat cell RNA spiked in. Subset meaning: FACS-sorted CD8+CD4-CCR7+CD45RA+ naive T cells. The clonotype comes from a human donor in good health. Some libraries in this study had Jurkat cell RNA spiked in. The chain carries TRBV28 and TRBJ2-1, with 14 nucleotides matching TRBD2. For the CDR3, the DNA is TGTGCCAGCAGACCTGGGACTAGCGGGAGAGATGAGCAGTTCTTC. Its protein is CASRPGTSGRDEQFF.